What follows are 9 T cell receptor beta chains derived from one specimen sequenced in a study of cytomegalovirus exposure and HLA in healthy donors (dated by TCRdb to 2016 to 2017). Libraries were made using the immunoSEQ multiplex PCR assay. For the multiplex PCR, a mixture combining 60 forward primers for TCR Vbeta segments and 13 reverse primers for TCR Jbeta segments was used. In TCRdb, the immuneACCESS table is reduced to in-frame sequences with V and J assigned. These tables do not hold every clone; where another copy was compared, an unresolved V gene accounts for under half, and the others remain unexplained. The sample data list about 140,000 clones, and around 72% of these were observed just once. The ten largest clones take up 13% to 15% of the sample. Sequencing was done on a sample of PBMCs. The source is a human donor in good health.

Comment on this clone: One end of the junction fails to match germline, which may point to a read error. This CDR3 is CASSKRHGISSEQYF. The DNA for the CDR3 is TGTGCCAGTAGTAAGAGACACGGTATCTCCTCCGAGCAGTACTTC. This sequence joins TRBV19 and TRBJ2-7; D gene uncertain. CDR1 is LNHDA and CDR2 is SQIVND in the germline V gene (reference sequence). The CDR3 contains 15 residues. Complete variable domain (other parts from reference TRBV19 and TRBJ2-7): DGGITQSPKYLFRKEGQNVTLSCEQNLNHDAMYWYRQDPGQGLRLIYYSQIVNDFQKGDIAEGYSVSREKKESFPLTVTSAQKNPTAFYLCASSKRHGISSEQYFGPGTRLTVT.

CDR3 sequence reads: CASSENTGHYEQYF. The CDR3 DNA reads as TGCGCCAGCAGTGAGAATACAGGACACTACGAGCAGTACTTC. The chain has TRBV10-2 and TRBJ2-7; possible D gene TRBD1, 5 bases. The length of the CDR3 is 14 residues. Germline V gives CDR1 WSHSY, CDR2 SAAADI. V lost 2 bases to trimming and J lost 3 bases, with 11 bases between them.

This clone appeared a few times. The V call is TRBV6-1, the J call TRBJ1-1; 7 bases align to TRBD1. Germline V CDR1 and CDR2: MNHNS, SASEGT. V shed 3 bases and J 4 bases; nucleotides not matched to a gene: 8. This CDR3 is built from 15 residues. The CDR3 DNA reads TGTGCCAGCAGTGATTGGACAGGTCGGAGCACTGAAGCTTTCTTT. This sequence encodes CASSDWTGRSTEAFF.

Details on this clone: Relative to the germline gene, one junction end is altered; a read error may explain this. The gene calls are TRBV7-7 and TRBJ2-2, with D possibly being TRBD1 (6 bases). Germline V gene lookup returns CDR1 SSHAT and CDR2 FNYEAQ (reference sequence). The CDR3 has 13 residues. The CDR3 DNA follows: TGTGCTAGCAGGAACAGGGATGCCGGGGAGCTGTTTTTT. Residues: CASRNRDAGELFF.

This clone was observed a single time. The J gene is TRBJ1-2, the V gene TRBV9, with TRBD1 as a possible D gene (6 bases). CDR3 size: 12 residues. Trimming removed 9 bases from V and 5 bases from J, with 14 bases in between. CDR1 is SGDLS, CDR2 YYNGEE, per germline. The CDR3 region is CATYRVGYGYTF. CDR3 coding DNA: TGTGCCACCTACAGGGTTGGGTATGGCTACACCTTC.

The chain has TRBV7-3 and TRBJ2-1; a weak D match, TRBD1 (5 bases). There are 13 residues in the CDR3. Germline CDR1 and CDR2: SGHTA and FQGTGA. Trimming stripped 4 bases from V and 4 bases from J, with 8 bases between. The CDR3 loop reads CASSSTGYNEQFF. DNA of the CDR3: TGTGCCAGCAGCTCCACAGGATACAATGAGCAGTTCTTC.

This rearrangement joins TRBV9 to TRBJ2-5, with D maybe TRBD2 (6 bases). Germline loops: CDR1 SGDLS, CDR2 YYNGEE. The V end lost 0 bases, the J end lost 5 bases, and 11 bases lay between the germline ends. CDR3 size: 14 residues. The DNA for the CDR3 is TGTGCCAGCAGCGTAGCGGGAGAGGATGAGACCCAGTACTTC. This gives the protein CASSVAGEDETQYF.

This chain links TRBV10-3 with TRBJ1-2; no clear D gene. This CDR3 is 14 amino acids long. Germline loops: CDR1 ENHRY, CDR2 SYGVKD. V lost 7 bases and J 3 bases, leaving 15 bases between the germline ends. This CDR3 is CAINQGGGDYGYTF. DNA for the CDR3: TGTGCCATCAATCAAGGAGGAGGAGACTATGGCTACACCTTC.

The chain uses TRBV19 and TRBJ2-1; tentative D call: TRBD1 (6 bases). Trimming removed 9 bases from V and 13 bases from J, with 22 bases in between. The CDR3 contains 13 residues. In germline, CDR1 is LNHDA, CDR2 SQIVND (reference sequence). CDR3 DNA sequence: TGTGCCAGACAATATACAGTTTTAGGGGGTCAGTTCTTC. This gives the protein CARQYTVLGGQFF.